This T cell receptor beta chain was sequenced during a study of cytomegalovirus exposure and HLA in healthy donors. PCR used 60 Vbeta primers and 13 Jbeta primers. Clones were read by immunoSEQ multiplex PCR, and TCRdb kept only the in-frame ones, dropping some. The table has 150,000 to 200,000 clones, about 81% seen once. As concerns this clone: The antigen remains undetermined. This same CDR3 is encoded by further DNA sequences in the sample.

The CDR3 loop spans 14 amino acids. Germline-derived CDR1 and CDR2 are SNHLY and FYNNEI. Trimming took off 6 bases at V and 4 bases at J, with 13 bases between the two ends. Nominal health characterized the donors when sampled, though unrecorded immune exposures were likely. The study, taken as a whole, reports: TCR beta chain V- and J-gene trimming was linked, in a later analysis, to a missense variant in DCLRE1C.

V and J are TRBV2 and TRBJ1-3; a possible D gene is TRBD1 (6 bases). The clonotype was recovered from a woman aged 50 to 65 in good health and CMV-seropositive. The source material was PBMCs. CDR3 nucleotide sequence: TGTGCCAGCAGGCCACAGGGTCCCGGAAACACCATATATTTT. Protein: CASRPQGPGNTIYF.